This T cell receptor (beta chain) was sequenced during a study of neurological immune-mediated disorders. V was cut by 2 bases and J by 14 bases, with 14 bases left in between. CDR1 and CDR2 (germline): SGHDT, YYEEEE. The CDR3 sequence is 12 residues long. Time point in this sample: longitudinal time-point 1 (baseline). Ten or more counts support this clonotype. Synthesis of cDNA was carried out by template-switch 5'RACE. The reaction used 10-nucleotide random UMIs. TCRdb redid the calling of the 5' RACE reads with MiXCR, one entry per CDR3 protein. Of tens of thousands of distinct CDR3 sequences in the sample, around 11% are singletons; the top ten hold approximately 6.6%.

Specimen: PBMCs. The genes are TRBV5-6 and TRBJ2-1; D may be TRBD1 or TRBD2 (5 bases each). This clonotype was sampled from a male donor with HTLV-1-associated myelopathy (HAM/TSP). CDR3 amino acids: CASSLLRGGEFF. CDR3 bases: TGTGCCAGCAGCTTATTGCGTGGGGGTGAGTTCTTC.